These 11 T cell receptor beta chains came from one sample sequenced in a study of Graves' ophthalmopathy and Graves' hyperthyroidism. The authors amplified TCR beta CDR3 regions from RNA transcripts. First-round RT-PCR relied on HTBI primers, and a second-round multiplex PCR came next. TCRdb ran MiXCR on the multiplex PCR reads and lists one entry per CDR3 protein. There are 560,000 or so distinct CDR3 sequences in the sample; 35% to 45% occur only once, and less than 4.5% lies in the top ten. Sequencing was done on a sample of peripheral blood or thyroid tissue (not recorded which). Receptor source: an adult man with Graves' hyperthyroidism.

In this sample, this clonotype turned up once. CDR3 amino acids: CASSYARWGYSNQPQHF. CDR3 bases: TGTGCCAGCAGTTACGCCAGGTGGGGTTATAGCAATCAGCCCCAGCATTTT. The chain joins TRBV6-5 to TRBJ1-5, with unresolved D. The CDR3 has 17 residues. Per the germline V gene, CDR1 is MNHEY and CDR2 is SVGAGI. V dropped 2 bases and J dropped 0 bases, with 14 bases sitting between them.

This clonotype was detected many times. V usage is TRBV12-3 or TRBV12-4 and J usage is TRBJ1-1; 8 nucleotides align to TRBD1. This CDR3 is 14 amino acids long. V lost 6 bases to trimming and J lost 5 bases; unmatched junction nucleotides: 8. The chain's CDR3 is CASRTQGVRTEAFF. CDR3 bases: TGTGCCAGCAGGACACAGGGGGTAAGGACTGAAGCTTTCTTT.

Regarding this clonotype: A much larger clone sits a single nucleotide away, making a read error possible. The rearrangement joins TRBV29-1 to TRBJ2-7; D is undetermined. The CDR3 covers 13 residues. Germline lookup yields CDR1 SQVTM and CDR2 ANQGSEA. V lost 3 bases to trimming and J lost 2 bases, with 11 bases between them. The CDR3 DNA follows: TGCAGCGTTGAGTCTCCCAGACCCTACGAGCAGTACTTC. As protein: CSVESPRPYEQYF.

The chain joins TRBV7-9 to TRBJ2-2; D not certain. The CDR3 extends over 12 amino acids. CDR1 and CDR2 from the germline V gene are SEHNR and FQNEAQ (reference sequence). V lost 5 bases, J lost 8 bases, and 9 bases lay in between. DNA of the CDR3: TGTGCCAGCAGCGTCGGAGAGGGGGAGCTGTTTTTT. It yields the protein CASSVGEGELFF.

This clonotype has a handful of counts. The CDR3 DNA reads as TGTGCCAGCAGCCAAGGTTGGTGGGGGAACACTGAAGCTTTCTTT. It translates to CASSQGWWGNTEAFF. The chain carries TRBV3-1 and TRBJ1-1, with D unresolved. With 1 base removed from V and 1 base from J, the gap between germline ends came to 10 bases. Germline V lookup: CDR1 LGHDT, CDR2 YNNKEL (reference sequence). The CDR3 is 15 amino acids.

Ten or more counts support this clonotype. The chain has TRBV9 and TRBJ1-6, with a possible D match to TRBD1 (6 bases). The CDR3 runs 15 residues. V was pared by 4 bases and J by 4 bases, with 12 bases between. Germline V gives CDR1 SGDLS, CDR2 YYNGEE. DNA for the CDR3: TGTGCCAGCAGCCCCCTGGACAGATATAATTCACCCCTCCACTTT. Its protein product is CASSPLDRYNSPLHF.

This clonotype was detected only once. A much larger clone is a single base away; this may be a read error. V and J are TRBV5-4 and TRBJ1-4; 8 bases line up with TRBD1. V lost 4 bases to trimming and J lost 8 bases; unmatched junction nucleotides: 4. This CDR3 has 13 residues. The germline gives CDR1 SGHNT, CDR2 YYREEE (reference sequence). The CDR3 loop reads CASSLTGEEKLFF. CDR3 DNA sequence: TGTGCCAGCAGCCTGACAGGGGAAGAAAAACTGTTTTTT.

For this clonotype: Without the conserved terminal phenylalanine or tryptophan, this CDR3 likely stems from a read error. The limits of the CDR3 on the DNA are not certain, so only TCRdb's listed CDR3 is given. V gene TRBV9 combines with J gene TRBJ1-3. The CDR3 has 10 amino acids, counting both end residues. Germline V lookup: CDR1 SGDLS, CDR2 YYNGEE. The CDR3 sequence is CASSGKAGVT.

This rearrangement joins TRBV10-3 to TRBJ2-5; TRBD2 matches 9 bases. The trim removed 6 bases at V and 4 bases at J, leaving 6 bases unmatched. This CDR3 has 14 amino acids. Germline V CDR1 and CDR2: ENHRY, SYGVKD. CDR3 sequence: CAISAGGPGETQYF. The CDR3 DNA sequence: TGTGCCATCAGCGCGGGGGGGCCGGGAGAGACCCAGTACTTC.

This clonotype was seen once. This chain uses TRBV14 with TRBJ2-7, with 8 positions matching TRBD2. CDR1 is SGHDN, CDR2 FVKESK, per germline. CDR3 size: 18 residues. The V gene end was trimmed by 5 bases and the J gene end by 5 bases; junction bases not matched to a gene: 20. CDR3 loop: CASSKRVLTGGRVDEQYF. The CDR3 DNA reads TGTGCCAGCAGCAAAAGGGTCCTAACGGGGGGGCGAGTTGACGAGCAGTACTTC.

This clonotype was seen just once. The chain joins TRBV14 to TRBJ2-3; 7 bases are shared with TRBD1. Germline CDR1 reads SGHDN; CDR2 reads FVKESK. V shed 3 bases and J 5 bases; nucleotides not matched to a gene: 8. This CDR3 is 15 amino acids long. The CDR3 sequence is CASSQRGQDLDTQYF. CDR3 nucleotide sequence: TGTGCCAGCAGCCAGCGTGGACAGGACCTAGATACGCAGTATTTT.